A single sample is the source of the 9 T cell receptor beta chains below, sequenced in a study of technical replicates of blood from a few donors. Clones were read by immunoSEQ multiplex PCR, and TCRdb kept only the in-frame ones, dropping some. The top ten clones hold 0.15% to 0.2% of a sample with 70,000 to 85,000 clones, 95% to 98% of them seen once. The sample comprised T cells isolated from PBMCs. These receptors were collected from a human donor in good health.

The chain is built from TRBV19 and TRBJ1-1, with 7 bases identical to TRBD1. Losses at the gene ends were 3 bases for V and 1 base for J; bases not matched to a gene: 5. In germline, CDR1 is LNHDA, CDR2 SQIVND (reference sequence). The CDR3 totals 15 residues. The CDR3 is CASSIRQGTNTEAFF. Written as DNA, the CDR3 is TGTGCCAGTAGTATTAGACAGGGTACGAACACTGAAGCTTTCTTT. Full variable domain (remainder filled in from reference TRBV19 and TRBJ1-1): DGGITQSPKYLFRKEGQNVTLSCEQNLNHDAMYWYRQDPGQGLRLIYYSQIVNDFQKGDIAEGYSVSREKKESFPLTVTSAQKNPTAFYLCASSIRQGTNTEAFFGQGTRLTVV.

The chain couples TRBV10-1 to TRBJ1-4, with unresolved D. The CDR3 has 13 residues. CDR1 is WNHNN and CDR2 is SYGVQD in the germline V gene (reference sequence). Trimming removed 6 bases from V and 4 bases from J, with 9 bases in between. The CDR3 spells CASSDVSNEKLFF. CDR3 nucleotides: TGCGCCAGCAGCGATGTCAGTAATGAAAAACTGTTTTTT.

The chain combines TRBV29-1 with TRBJ2-3, with TRBD2 identical over 9 bases. V was clipped by 4 bases and J by 4 bases; unmatched bases: 12. Per the germline V gene, CDR1 is SQVTM and CDR2 is ANQGSEA. CDR3 length: 16 residues. This CDR3 is CSVGGSLAGAADTQYF. The DNA of the CDR3 is TGCAGCGTTGGAGGGTCGTTAGCGGGAGCGGCAGATACGCAGTATTTT.

The rearrangement uses TRBV9 and TRBJ2-1; 11 nucleotides agree with TRBD2. Germline-derived CDR1 and CDR2 are SGDLS and YYNGEE. V gave up 0 bases and J gave up 8 bases; unmatched junction bases: 4. CDR3 length: 15 amino acids. The CDR3 loop is CASSVGLAGHDEQFF. For the CDR3, the DNA is TGTGCCAGCAGCGTAGGACTAGCGGGACACGATGAGCAGTTCTTC.

The rearrangement links TRBV4-1 to TRBJ1-1; the D is unclear. V was pared by 1 base and J by 0 bases, with 6 bases between. The CDR3 is 14 residues long. The germline gives CDR1 MGHRA, CDR2 YSYEKL. The CDR3 coding sequence is TGCGCCAGCAGCCAAGCTTCTCTGAACACTGAAGCTTTCTTT. The encoded protein is CASSQASLNTEAFF.

A single count supports this clone. This sequence joins TRBV5-1 and TRBJ1-6; the match to TRBD1 covers 8 bases. The CDR3 contains 15 residues. Trimming took 0 bases from V and 9 from J; bases not matched to a gene: 5. The V gene's germline CDR1 is SGHRS and CDR2 YFSETQ. The CDR3 DNA sequence: TGCGCCAGCAGCTTGGGCTCAGGGGGCACTTCACCCCTCCACTTT. Protein product: CASSLGSGGTSPLHF.

The J gene is TRBJ2-3, the V gene TRBV5-4; 12 nucleotides match TRBD2. CDR1 and CDR2 from the germline V gene are SGHNT and YYREEE (reference sequence). This CDR3 has 16 amino acids. V was pared by 4 bases and J by 2 bases, with 5 bases of the junction left unmatched. In DNA form, the CDR3 reads TGTGCCAGCAGCGGGGGACTAGCGGGCCTCACAGATACGCAGTATTTT. Protein sequence: CASSGGLAGLTDTQYF.

The chain employs TRBV7-8 and TRBJ2-5; 8 nucleotides align to TRBD1. The germline V gene has CDR1 SGHVS and CDR2 FQNEAQ. The V and J ends lost 1 base and 5 bases, in that order; junction bases with no gene match: 12. This CDR3 has 17 amino acids. For the CDR3, the DNA is TGTGCCAGCAGCTTAGGGACAGGGTCCCAAGAGGGGGAGACCCAGTACTTC. It yields the protein CASSLGTGSQEGETQYF.

J is TRBJ2-5 and V is TRBV5-4; TRBD1 agrees at 8 bases. CDR1 and CDR2 (germline): SGHNT, YYREEE (reference sequence). The V gene end was trimmed by 2 bases and the J gene end by 5 bases; junction bases not matched to a gene: 14. The CDR3 consists of 17 residues. The CDR3 bases are TGTGCCAGCAGCTTCCCCGGGTGGGGACAGGCAGACGAGACCCAGTACTTC. It translates to CASSFPGWGQADETQYF.